The present T cell receptor (beta chain) was sequenced within a study of T cell repertoires in cytomegalovirus infection. Across the whole study: Public TCR beta signatures marked donors with CMV infection and the matching HLA. Study-level findings and limits: Using cumulative public TCR beta family frequency, the authors identified those who carried CMV together with the relevant HLA.

A few counts support this clonotype. The antigen is undetermined. This CDR3 comprises 14 residues. Germline V gives CDR1 MNHEY, CDR2 SVGAGI. The V gene end was trimmed by 5 bases and the J gene end by 3 bases; junction bases not matched to a gene: 4. TCRdb ran MiXCR on the reads and lists one entry per CDR3 protein. Counted here are around 71,000 distinct CDR3 sequences, approximately 20% occurring once; the ten biggest clones make up approximately 68%. This sequence was found in a human donor in good health (CMV status not recorded). Some clones in this sample may be carry-over from other donors' samples. This rearrangement joins TRBV6-5 to TRBJ2-1; 7 nucleotides align to TRBD2. Material: CD8+ T cells from cultured PBMCs, obtained from culture after CMV antigen stimulation. The DNA for the CDR3 is TGTGCCAGCAGTCTCCGGGGGGACTACAATGAGCAGTTCTTC. Translation: CASSLRGDYNEQFF.